Described below is a single T cell receptor beta chain sequence and its context. Antigen: not known. A second PCR, run for about 6 to 11 cycles, used a sample-barcoded 5' primer plus a J-beta primer mix. TCRdb recomputed calls from the 5' RACE reads with MiXCR, one row per CDR3 protein. Of over 1,500,000 distinct CDR3 sequences detected, about 50% appear once; the ten largest clones hold around 2.1%. At least 7 million PBMCs were isolated per sample. These data belong to a study of blood T cells in healthy people across ages. CDR3 size: 15 residues. V lost 0 bases and J 1 base, leaving 11 bases between the germline ends. The germline V gene encodes CDR1 SQVTM and CDR2 ANQGSEA. Study-level findings and limits: As age increased, TCR beta diversity per million T cells fell in a roughly linear fashion.

Sequencing was done on a sample of blood. The sequence was obtained from a woman in her forties in good health. The chain uses TRBV29-1 and TRBJ2-3; possible D gene TRBD2, 6 bases. The CDR3 bases are TGCAGCGTTGAAGAATGGGGGACTGGCACAGATACGCAGTATTTT. Its translation: CSVEEWGTGTDTQYF.